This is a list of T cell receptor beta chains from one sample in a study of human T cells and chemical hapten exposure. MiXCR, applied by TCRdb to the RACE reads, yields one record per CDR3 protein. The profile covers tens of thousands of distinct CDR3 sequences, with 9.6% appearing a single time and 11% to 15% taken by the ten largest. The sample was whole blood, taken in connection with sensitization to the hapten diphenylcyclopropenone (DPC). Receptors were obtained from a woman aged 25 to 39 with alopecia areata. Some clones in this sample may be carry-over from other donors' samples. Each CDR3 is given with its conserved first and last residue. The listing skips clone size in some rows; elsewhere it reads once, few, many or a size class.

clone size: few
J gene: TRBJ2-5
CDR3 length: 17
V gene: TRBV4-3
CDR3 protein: CASSQDLRGPVAETQYF

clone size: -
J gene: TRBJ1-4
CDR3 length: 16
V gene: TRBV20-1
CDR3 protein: CSARDPWTGFNEKLFF

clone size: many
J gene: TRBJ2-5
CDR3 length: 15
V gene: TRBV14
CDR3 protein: CASSRRSGFQETQYF

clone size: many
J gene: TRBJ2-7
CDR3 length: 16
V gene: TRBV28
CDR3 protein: CASSSPDGGARYEQYF

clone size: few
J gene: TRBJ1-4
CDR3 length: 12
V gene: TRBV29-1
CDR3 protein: CSVGAAGEKLFF

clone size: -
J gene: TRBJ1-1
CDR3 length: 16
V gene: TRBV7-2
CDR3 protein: CATQEQGGFKSTEAFF

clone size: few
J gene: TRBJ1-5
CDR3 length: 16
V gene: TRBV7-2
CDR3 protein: CASSRDGTYSNQPQHF

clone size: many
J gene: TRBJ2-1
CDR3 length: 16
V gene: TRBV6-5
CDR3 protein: CASSPHKSGYYNEQFF

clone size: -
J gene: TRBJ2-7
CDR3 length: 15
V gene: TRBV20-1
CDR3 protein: CSANYYQGISYEQYF

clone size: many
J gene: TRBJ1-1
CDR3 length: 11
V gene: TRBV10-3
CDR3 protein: CAIRENTEAFF

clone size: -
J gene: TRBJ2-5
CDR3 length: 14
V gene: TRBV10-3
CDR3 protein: CAISATGYQETQYF

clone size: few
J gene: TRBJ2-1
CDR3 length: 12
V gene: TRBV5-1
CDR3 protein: CASSSEVGEQFF

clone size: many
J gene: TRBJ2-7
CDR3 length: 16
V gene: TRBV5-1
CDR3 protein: CASSLEGVHLSYEQYF

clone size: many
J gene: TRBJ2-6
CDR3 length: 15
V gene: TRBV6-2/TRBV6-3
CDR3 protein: CASEVGGSGANVLTF

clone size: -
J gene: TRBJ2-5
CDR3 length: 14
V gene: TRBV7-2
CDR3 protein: CASSFQQVGETQYF

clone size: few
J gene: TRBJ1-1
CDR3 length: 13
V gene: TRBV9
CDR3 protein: CASSPHSNTEAFF

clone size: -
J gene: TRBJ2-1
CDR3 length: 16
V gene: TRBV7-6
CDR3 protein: CASSFSEGSSYNEQFF

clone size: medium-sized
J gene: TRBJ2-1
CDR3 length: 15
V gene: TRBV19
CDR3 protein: CASSIVGGPYNEQFF

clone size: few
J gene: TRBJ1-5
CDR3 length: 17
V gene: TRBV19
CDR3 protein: CASSRDRAGRGNQPQHF

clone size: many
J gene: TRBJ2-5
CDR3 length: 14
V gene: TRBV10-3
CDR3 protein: CAISDLQGRETQYF

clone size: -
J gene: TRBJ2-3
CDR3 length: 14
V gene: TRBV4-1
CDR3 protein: CASSRKLATDTQYF

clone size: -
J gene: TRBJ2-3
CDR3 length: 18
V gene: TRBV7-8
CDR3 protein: CASSPSGTSGGNTDTQYF

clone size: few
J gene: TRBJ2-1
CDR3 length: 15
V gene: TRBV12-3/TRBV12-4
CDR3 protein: CASTEDGTSYNEQFF

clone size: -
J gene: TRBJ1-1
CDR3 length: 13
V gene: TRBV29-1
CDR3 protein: CSAGGPMNTEAFF

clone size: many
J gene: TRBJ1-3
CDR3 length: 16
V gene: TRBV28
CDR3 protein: CASTRQGNGLGNTIYF

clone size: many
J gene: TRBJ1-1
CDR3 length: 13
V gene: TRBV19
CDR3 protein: CASSNEGFLEAFF

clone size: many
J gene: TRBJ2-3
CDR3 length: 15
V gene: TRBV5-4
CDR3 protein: CASSLGPSSTDTQYF

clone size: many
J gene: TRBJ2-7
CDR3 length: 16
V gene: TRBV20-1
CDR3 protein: CSARDPGTGASYEQYF

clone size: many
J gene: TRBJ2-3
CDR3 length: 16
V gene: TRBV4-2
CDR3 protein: CASSQDQLAGTDTQYF

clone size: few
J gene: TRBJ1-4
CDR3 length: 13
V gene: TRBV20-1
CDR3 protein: CSASDAGPEKLFF

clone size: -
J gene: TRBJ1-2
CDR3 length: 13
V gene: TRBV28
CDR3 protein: CASSLGGIGGYTF

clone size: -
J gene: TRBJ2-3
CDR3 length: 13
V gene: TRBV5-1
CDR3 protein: CASSEMRSDTQYF

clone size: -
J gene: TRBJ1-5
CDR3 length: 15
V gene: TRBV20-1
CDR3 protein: CSASRGTASNQPQHF

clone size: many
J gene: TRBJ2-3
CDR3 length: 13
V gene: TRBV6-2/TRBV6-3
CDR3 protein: CASGTSETDTQYF

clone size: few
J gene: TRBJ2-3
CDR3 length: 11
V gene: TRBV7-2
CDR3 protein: CASSLLGTQYF

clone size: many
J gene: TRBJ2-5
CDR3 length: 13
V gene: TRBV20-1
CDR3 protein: CSARKDGPETQYF

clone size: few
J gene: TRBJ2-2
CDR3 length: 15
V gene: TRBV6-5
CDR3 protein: CASSYQGARTGELFF

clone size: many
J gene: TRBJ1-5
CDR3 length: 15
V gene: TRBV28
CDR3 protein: CASSLAQGSNQPQHF

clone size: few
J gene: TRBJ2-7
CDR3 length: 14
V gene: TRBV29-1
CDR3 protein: CSALAGGLSYEQYF